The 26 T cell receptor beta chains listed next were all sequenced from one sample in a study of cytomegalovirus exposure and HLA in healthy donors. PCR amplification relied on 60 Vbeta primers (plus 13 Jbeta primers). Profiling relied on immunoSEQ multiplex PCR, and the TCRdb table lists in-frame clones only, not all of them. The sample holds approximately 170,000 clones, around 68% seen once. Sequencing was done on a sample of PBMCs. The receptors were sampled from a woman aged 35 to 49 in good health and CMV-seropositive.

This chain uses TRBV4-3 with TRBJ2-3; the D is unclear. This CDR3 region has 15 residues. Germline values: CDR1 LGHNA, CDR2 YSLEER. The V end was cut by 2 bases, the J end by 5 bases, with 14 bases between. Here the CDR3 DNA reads TGCGCCAGCAGCCAAAGGTTAGGAGCTCGAGATACGCAGTATTTT. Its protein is CASSQRLGARDTQYF.

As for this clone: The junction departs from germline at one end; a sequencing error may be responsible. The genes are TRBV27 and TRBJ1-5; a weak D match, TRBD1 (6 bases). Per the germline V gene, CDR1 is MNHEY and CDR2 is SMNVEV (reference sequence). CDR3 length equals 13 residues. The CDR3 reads CASSSRGTQPQNF. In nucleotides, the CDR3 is TGTGCCAGCAGTAGCAGGGGCACTCAGCCCCAGAATTTT.

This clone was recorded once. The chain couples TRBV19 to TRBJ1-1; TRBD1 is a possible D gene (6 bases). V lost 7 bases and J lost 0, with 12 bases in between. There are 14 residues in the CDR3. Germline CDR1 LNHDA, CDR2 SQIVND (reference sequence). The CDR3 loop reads CASTNRGMNTEAFF. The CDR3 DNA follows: TGTGCCAGTACTAATAGGGGGATGAACACTGAAGCTTTCTTT.

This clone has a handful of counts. The CDR3 DNA follows: TGTGCCAGCAGTGAAGCGCTTCTGAGCTATGGCTACACCTTC. It yields the protein CASSEALLSYGYTF. V and J are TRBV2 and TRBJ1-2; D remains unclear. Per the germline V gene, CDR1 is SNHLY and CDR2 is FYNNEI. The CDR3 runs 14 residues. Trimming cost V 0 bases and J 4 bases, with 9 bases left between them. Based on the CDR3 plus reference TRBV2 and TRBJ1-2, the full variable domain is EPEVTQTPSHQVTQMGQEVILRCVPISNHLYFYWYRQILGQKVEFLVSFYNNEISEKSEIFDDQFSVERPDGSNFTLKIRSTKLEDSAMYFCASSEALLSYGYTFGSGTRLTVV.

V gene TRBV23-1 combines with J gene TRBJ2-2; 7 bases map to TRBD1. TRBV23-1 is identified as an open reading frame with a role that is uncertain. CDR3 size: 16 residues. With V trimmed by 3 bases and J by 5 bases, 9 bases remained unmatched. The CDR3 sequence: CASSHHRGVKTGELFF. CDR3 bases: TGCGCCAGCAGTCACCACAGGGGCGTGAAGACCGGGGAGCTGTTTTTT.

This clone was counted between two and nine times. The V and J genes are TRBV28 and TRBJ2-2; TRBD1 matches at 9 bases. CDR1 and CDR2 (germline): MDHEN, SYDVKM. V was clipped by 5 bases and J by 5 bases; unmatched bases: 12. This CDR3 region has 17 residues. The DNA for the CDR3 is TGTGCCAGCAGTCAAACGCGTCCCGGGACAGGGACCGGGGAGCTGTTTTTT. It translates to CASSQTRPGTGTGELFF.

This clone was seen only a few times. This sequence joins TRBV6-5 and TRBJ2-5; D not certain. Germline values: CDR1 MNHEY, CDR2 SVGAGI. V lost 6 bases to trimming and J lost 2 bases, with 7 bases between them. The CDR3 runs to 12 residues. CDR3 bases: TGTGCCAGCAGCCCCGGGCAAGAGACCCAGTACTTC. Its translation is CASSPGQETQYF.

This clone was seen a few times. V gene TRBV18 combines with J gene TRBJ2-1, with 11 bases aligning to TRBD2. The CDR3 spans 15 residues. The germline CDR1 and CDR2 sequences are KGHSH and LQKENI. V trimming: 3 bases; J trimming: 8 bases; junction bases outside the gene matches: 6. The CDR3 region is CASSPPGLAVDEQFF. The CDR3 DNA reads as TGTGCCAGCTCACCTCCGGGACTAGCGGTAGATGAGCAGTTCTTC.

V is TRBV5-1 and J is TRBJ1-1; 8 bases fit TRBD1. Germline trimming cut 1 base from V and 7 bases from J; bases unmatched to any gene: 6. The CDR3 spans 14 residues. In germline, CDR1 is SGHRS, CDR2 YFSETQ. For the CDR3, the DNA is TGCGCCAGCAGCTTGTGGACAGGGCCGGGTGAAGCTTTCTTT. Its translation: CASSLWTGPGEAFF. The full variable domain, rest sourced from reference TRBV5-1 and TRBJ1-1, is KAGVTQTPRYLIKTRGQQVTLSCSPISGHRSVSWYQQTPGQGLQFLFEYFSETQRNKGNFPGRFSGRQFSNSRSEMNVSTLELGDSALYLCASSLWTGPGEAFFGQGTRLTVV.

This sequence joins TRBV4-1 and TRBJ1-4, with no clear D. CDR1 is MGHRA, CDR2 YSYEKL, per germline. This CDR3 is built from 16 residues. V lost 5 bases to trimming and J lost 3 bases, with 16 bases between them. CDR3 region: CASSGGARQANEKLFF. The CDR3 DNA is TGCGCCAGCAGCGGCGGTGCACGGCAAGCTAATGAAAAACTGTTTTTT.

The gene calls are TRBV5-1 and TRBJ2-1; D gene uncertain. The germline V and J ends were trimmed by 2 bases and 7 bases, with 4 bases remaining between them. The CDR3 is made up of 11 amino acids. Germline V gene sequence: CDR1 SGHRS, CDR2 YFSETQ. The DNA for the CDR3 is TGCGCCAGCAGCTTAGCGAATGAGCAGTTCTTC. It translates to CASSLANEQFF.

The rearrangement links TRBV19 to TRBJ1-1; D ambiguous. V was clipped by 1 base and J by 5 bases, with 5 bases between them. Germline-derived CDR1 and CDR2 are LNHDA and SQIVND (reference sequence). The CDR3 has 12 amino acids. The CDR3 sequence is CASSIGETEAFF. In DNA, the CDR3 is TGTGCCAGTAGTATAGGAGAGACTGAAGCTTTCTTT.

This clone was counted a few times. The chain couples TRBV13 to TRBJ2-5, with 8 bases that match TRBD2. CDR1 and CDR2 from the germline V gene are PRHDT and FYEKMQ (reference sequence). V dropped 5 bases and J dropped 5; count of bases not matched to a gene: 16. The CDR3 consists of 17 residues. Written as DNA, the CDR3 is TGTGCCAGCAGCACAAACCCCCGCGCGGGAGGCGCGGAGACCCAGTACTTC. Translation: CASSTNPRAGGAETQYF. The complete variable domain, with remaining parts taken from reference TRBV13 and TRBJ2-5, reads AAGVIQSPRHLIKEKRETATLKCYPIPRHDTVYWYQQGPGQDPQFLISFYEKMQSDKGSIPDRFSAQQFSDYHSELNMSSLELGDSALYFCASSTNPRAGGAETQYFGPGTRLLVL.

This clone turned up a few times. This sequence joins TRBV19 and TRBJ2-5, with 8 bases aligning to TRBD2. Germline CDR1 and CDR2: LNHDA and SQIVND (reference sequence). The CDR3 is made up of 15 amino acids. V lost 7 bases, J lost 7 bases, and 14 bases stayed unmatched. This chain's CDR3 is CASNSGLDRGGTQYF. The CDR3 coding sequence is TGTGCCAGTAACTCGGGACTAGATCGCGGGGGGACCCAGTACTTC.

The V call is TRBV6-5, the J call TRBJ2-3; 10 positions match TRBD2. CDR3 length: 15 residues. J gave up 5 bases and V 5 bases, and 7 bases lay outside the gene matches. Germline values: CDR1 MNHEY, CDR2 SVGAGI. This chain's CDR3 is CASSTLAGLGDTQYF. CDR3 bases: TGTGCCAGCAGTACACTAGCGGGGCTGGGAGATACGCAGTATTTT.

CDR3 nucleotides: TGTGCCAGCAGCCAGACTAGCGGGAGTGTCTACGAGCAGTACTTC. This sequence encodes CASSQTSGSVYEQYF. The rearrangement uses TRBV7-2 and TRBJ2-7; 12 positions agree with TRBD2. J gave up 3 bases and V 5 bases, and 5 bases lay outside the gene matches. The CDR3 sequence is 15 residues long. Germline assignment: CDR1 SGHTA and CDR2 FQGNSA.

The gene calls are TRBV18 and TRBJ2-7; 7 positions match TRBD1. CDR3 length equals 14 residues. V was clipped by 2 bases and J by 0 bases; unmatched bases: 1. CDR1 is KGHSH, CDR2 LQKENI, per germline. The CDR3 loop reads CASSPWDSSYEQYF. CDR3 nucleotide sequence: TGTGCCAGCTCACCATGGGACAGCTCCTACGAGCAGTACTTC.

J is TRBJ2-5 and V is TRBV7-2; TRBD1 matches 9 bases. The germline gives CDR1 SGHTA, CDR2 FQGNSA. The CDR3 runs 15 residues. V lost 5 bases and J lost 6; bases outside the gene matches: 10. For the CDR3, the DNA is TGTGCCAGCAGCCTACTACAGGGGGCCGGAAAGACCCAGTACTTC. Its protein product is CASSLLQGAGKTQYF.

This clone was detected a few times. CDR3 loop: CASTRSGVLSYNEQFF. The CDR3 DNA reads as TGTGCCAGCACTCGATCCGGGGTACTGTCATACAATGAGCAGTTCTTC. The genes are TRBV6-6 and TRBJ2-1; tentatively, D is TRBD2 (5 bases). CDR3 length: 16 residues. Germline V gene data show CDR1 as MNHNY and CDR2 as SVGAGI (reference sequence). Between the trimmed V and J ends, which lost 7 bases and 4 bases, there was a span of 20 bases.

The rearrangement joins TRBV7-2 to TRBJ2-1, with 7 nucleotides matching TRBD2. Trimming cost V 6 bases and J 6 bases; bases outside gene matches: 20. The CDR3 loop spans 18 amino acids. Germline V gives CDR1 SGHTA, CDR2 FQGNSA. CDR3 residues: CASSSLATAGREGNEQFF. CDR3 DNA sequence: TGTGCCAGCAGTTCGCTCGCCACCGCGGGGAGGGAGGGCAATGAGCAGTTCTTC.

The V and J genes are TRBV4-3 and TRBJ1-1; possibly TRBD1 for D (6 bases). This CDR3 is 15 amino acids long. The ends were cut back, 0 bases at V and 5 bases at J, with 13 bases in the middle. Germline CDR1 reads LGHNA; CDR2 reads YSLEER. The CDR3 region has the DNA TGCGCCAGCAGCCAAGAAGTTGGGGGCCAGACTGAAGCTTTCTTT. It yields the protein CASSQEVGGQTEAFF.

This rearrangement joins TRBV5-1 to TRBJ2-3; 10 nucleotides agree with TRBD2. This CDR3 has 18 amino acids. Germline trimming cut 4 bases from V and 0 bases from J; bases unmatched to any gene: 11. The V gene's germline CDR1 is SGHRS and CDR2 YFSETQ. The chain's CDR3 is CASSLNPPGLASTDTQYF. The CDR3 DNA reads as TGCGCCAGCAGCCTGAATCCCCCGGGACTAGCGAGCACAGATACGCAGTATTTT.

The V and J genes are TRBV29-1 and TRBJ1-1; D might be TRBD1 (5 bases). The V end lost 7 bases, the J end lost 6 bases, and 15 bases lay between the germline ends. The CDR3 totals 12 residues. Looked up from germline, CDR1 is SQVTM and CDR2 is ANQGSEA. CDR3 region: CSATGQGAEAFF. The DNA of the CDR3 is TGCAGCGCCACTGGGCAGGGCGCTGAAGCTTTCTTT. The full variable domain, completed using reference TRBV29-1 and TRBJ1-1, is SAVISQKPSRDICQRGTSLTIQCQVDSQVTMMFWYRQQPGQSLTLIATANQGSEATYESGFVIDKFPISRPNLTFSTLTVSNMSPEDSSIYLCSATGQGAEAFFGQGTRLTVV.

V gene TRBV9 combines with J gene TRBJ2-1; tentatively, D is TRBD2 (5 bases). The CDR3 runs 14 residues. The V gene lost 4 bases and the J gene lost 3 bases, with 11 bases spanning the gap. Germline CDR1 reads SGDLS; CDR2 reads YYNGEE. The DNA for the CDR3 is TGTGCCAGCAGCTCCTCCGGGGTCTACAATGAGCAGTTCTTC. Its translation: CASSSSGVYNEQFF.

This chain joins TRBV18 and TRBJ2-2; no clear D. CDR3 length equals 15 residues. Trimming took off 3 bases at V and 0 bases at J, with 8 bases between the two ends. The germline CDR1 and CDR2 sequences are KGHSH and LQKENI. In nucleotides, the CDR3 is TGTGCCAGCTCACCCGGTACCCCGAACACCGGGGAGCTGTTTTTT. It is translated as CASSPGTPNTGELFF.

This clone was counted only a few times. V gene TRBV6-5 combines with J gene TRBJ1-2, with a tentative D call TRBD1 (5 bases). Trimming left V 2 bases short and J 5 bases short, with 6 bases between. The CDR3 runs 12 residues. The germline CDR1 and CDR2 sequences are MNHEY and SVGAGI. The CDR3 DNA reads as TGTGCCAGCAGTTACAAGGGGTATGGCTACACCTTC. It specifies CASSYKGYGYTF.